This T cell receptor (beta chain) came from a study of cytomegalovirus exposure and HLA in healthy donors. PCR involved 60 Vbeta and 13 Jbeta primers. The protocol was immunoSEQ multiplex PCR, while the TCRdb copy is restricted to in-frame clones and leaves out a portion. In the table there are under 200,000 clones, less than 90% of which are singletons. Trimming pared 0 bases from V and 4 bases from J, leaving 6 bases between. CDR1 MNHEY and CDR2 SVGAGI come from the germline V gene. The CDR3 length is 14 residues. The chain employs TRBV6-5 and TRBJ1-4, with no clear D. The sequenced material came from PBMCs. The source of this sequence is a boy between 10 and 17 years old in good health and CMV-seronegative. Written as DNA, the CDR3 is TGTGCCAGCAGTTACTCCCTGTATAATGAAAAACTGTTTTTT. Translating gives CASSYSLYNEKLFF.